Given below is one T cell receptor (beta chain) in context. This table comes from immunoSEQ multiplex PCR, and its TCRdb copy is limited to in-frame clones, with some not included. In the table there are around 100,000 clones, around 89% of which are singletons. CDR3 length: 14 amino acids. Germline CDR1 LNHNV, CDR2 YYDKDF (reference sequence). The germline V and J ends were trimmed by 2 bases and 9 bases, with 14 bases remaining between them. The data originate from a study of control samples from healthy donors and cancer patients. The sequence came from a man aged 55 to 69 with lung cancer. The chain has TRBV15 and TRBJ1-5; no firm D call. The sequenced sample consisted of PBMCs. The CDR3 sequence: CATSRNPTPSPQHF. The CDR3 coding sequence is TGTGCCACCAGCAGAAACCCAACTCCTTCGCCCCAGCATTTT. The full variable domain, rest sourced from reference TRBV15 and TRBJ1-5, is DAMVIQNPRYQVTQFGKPVTLSCSQTLNHNVMYWYQQKSSQAPKLLFHYYDKDFNNEADTPDNFQSRRPNTSFCFLDIRSPGLGDTAMYLCATSRNPTPSPQHFGDGTRLSIL.